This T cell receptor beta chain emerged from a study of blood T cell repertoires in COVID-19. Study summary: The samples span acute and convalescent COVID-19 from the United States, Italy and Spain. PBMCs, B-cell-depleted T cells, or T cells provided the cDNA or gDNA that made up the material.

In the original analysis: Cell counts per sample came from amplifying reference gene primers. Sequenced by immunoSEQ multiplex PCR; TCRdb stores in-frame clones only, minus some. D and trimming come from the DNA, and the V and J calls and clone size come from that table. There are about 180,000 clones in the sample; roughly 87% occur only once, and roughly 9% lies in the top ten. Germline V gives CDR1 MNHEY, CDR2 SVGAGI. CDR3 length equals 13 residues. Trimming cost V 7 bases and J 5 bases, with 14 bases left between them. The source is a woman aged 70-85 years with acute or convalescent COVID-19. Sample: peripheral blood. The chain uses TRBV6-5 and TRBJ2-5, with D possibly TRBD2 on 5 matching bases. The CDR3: CASMEIRRETQYF. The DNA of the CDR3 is TGTGCCAGCATGGAGATCAGGAGGGAGACCCAGTACTTC.